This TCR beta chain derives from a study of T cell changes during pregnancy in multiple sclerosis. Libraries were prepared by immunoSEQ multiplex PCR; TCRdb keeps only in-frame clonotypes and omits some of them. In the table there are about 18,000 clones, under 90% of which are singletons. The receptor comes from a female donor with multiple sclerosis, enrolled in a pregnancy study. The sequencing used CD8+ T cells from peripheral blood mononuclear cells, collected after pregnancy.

CDR3 in amino acids: CASSLLLAGGIDTQYF. CDR3 sequence (DNA): TGTGCCAGCAGTTTATTGCTAGCGGGAGGAATAGATACGCAGTATTTT. The gene calls are TRBV27 and TRBJ2-3, with 11 bases matching TRBD2. The CDR3 is 16 amino acids. Looked up from germline, CDR1 is MNHEY and CDR2 is SMNVEV (reference sequence). V trimming: 1 base; J trimming: 5 bases; junction bases outside the gene matches: 5.